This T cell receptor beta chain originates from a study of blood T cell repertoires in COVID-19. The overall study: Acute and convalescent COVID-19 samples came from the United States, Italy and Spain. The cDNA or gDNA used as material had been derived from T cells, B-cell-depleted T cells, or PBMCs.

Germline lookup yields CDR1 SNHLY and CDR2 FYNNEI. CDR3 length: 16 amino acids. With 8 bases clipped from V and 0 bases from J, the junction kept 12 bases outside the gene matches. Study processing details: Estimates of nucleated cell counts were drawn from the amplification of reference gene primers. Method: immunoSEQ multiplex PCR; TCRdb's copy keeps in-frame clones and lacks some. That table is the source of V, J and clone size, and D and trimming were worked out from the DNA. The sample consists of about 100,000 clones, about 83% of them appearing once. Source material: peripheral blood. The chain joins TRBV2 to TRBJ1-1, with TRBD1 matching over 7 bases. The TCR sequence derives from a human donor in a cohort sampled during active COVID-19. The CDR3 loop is CASGVPGQLMNTEAFF. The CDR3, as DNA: TGTGCCAGCGGTGTGCCGGGACAGCTTATGAACACTGAAGCTTTCTTT.